Each of the 5 T cell receptor beta chains below was sequenced from the same sample in a study of regulatory T cells in long-lasting Graves disease. Time point defined: newly diagnosed GD, antithyroid drugs for less than 3 months. PBMC RNA served as the TCR library source. The authors built TCR beta libraries using iRepertoire HTBI primers and Arm-PCR of CDR3 regions. In TCRdb, the multiplex PCR reads were re-called with MiXCR into one record per CDR3 protein. The profile shows approximately 350,000 distinct CDR3 sequences, around 16% of them singletons. These data are also associated with another study on T cells in Graves' hyperthyroidism and ophthalmopathy.

The starting material was peripheral blood mononuclear cells (PBMCs), obtained at new diagnosis, from a patient treated with antithyroid drugs. These receptors were obtained from a woman aged 18-35 years with Graves disease.

This clonotype was counted only a few times. This sequence joins TRBV12-5 and TRBJ1-2; D perhaps matches TRBD1 (5 bases). In germline, CDR1 is LGHNT, CDR2 FRNRAP. This CDR3 comprises 12 residues. V was pared by 6 bases and J by 2 bases, with 7 bases between. CDR3 in DNA: TGTGCTAGTGGCTCAGGGAACTATGGCTACACCTTC. This sequence encodes CASGSGNYGYTF.

This clonotype was counted many times. The rearrangement uses TRBV2 and TRBJ2-6, with 7 positions matching TRBD1. Germline CDR1 is SNHLY and CDR2 is FYNNEI. V lost 7 bases, J lost 0 bases, and 9 bases stayed unmatched. The length of the CDR3 is 17 residues. The CDR3 sequence is CASIRDRRSSGANVLTF. The CDR3 DNA follows: TGTGCCAGCATTCGGGACAGACGATCCTCTGGGGCCAACGTCCTGACTTTC.

This clonotype was picked up many times. V is TRBV20-1 and J is TRBJ2-3; D gene unclear. CDR3 size: 12 residues. V dropped 4 bases and J dropped 0 bases, with 5 bases sitting between them. From germline, CDR1 is DFQATT and CDR2 SNEGSKA (reference sequence). The CDR3 sequence is CSAKKSTDTQYF. As DNA, the CDR3 is TGCAGTGCTAAGAAAAGCACAGATACGCAGTATTTT.

A note on this clonotype: The final CDR3 position lacks the conserved phenylalanine or tryptophan, pointing to a likely read error. The chain combines TRBV4-2 with TRBJ2-5; no clear D. The CDR3 sequence is 13 residues long. Germline values: CDR1 LGHNA, CDR2 YNFKEQ. V was pared by 4 bases and J by 7 bases, with 13 bases between. CDR3 loop: CASSPELLGTQYL. CDR3 in DNA: TGTGCCAGCAGCCCAGAGTTGCTGGGGACCCAGTACTTG.

This clonotype was seen repeatedly, ten times or more. The chain couples TRBV5-1 to TRBJ2-1; TRBD2 matches at 10 bases. CDR3 length equals 15 residues. V lost 5 bases to trimming and J lost 8 bases; unmatched junction nucleotides: 10. Per germline, CDR1 SGHRS and CDR2 YFSETQ. The CDR3 spells CASRSELAGEDEQFF. Here the CDR3 DNA reads TGCGCCAGCAGGTCTGAGCTAGCGGGAGAAGATGAGCAGTTCTTC.